This TCR beta chain came from a study of T cell changes during pregnancy in multiple sclerosis. Sequencing used immunoSEQ multiplex PCR; TCRdb keeps in-frame clones, though not all of them. Of under 70,000 clones listed, 90% to 95% are singletons. V gave up 0 bases and J gave up 1 base, with 15 bases separating them. In germline, CDR1 is ENHRY, CDR2 SYGVKD. The CDR3 consists of 17 residues. This clone was counted only a few times. This sequence was found in a female donor in good health, enrolled as a control in a pregnancy study. The chain uses TRBV10-3 and TRBJ1-1; D might be TRBD1 (5 bases). Sample: peripheral blood, taken after pregnancy. CDR3 sequence reads: CAISESQAGLGNTEAFF. DNA for the CDR3: TGTGCCATCAGTGAGTCGCAGGCAGGGTTGGGGAACACTGAAGCTTTCTTT.